This entry is about one TCR beta chain. An end of the junction does not agree with germline; a read error may underlie this. The CDR3 runs to 13 residues. Germline CDR1 SSHAT, CDR2 FNYEAQ (reference sequence). The data are from a study of cytomegalovirus exposure and HLA in healthy donors. Researchers ran the PCR with 60 Vbeta and 13 Jbeta primers. Some clones are missing from TCRdb's copy, which holds only in-frame ones; the method was immunoSEQ multiplex PCR. Of over 85,000 clones in the sample, roughly three quarters are singletons; the top ten hold about 3.8%. This receptor was taken from a woman aged 40 to 49 in good health and CMV-seronegative. The sample was PBMCs. V is TRBV7-7 and J is TRBJ2-5, with TRBD1 as a possible D gene (5 bases). For the CDR3, the DNA is TGTGCTAGCAGCCGTTCAGGGTCGGAGACCCAGTACTTC. This translates into CASSRSGSETQYF.